The present T cell receptor beta chain was sequenced within a study of T cells after yellow fever vaccination (dated by TCRdb to about 2019). Concerning the study at large: Libraries from fractions with low cell numbers were prepared with the SMART-Seq v4 Ultra Low Input RNA kit. To track T-cell clones before and after primary and booster YFV17D yellow fever vaccination, bulk TCR alpha and beta repertoires were sequenced longitudinally. The cohort comprised two healthy male donors, one aged 18 to 30 and one aged 30 to 40 years. Blood was collected at multiple timepoints before and after primary and secondary immunization, and bulk PBMC replicates and cell subsets were isolated. What the work shows at the level of the full study, not this receptor alone: Because abundant contaminating clonotypes from the bulk population could be contained in FACS-sorted repertoires, computational filtering was required. Most clones expanded after primary vaccination (approximately 97% of CD4 and roughly 90% of CD8) were re-detected after the booster, suggesting that broad memory maintenance occurred. The secondary T-cell response was weaker than the primary response but faster, peaking on day 5 instead of day 15. A small fraction of clonotypes appeared in both the CD4 and CD8 compartments, likely as a result of convergent recombination. Only a couple of donors were included in the study, so the extent to which the findings can be generalized is limited.

The treatment or condition label, as the study defines it: live attenuated yellow fever vaccine strain. At each blood-draw timepoint, two biological replicates of bulk PBMCs were collected. PBMCs were isolated from peripheral blood using a standard Ficoll-Paque protocol. RNA was extracted with TriZol from bulk PBMCs, CD4 and CD8 fractions, and dextramer-positive and dextramer-negative fractions. The instrument was an Illumina NovaSeq 6000. TCR cDNA was synthesized by 5'RACE template switching, which introduced a universal primer site and unique molecular identifiers. cDNA synthesis was primed from both the TCR alpha and TCR beta constant segments. Library amplification used two PCR steps, and the second PCR step added sample barcodes and sequencing adapters. Sequencing of the libraries was done on either Illumina HiSeq 2500 (2x100 bp) or NovaSeq (2x150 bp). Regarding the original processing steps: Reads were demultiplexed and collapsed into UMI consensus sequences with MIGEC, and V(D)J alignment was performed with MiXCR. Clonotypes responding to the vaccine were identified with edgeR on replicate PBMC samples, with the criteria of FDR below 0.01 and a log2 fold change above 5 up to day 15. Each bulk clonotype was labeled CD4 or CD8 based on which sequenced repertoire, CD4 or CD8, contained the clonotype at higher abundance. The public sequencing data were trimmed at Q25 with fastp and processed into clonotypes with MiXCR by TCRdb, which kept only in-frame beta chains. Duplicate CDR3 protein sequences are folded into a single record with the most common DNA and genes. TCRdb, not the authors, supplied the V and J calls. The sample table records roughly 340,000 distinct CDR3 sequences; 4% of these occur just once. The ten largest clones take up 24% of the sample.

This clonotype has ten or more counts. Its antigen is still unknown. No much larger clone is present one base from it, and per-base qualities are unavailable. At the junction V is shortened by 0 bases and J by 2 bases, with 14 bases in between. The CDR3 runs 16 amino acids, cysteine and phenylalanine included. Just the 48-base CDR3 DNA is kept, in frame starting at base 1. Reading the germline V gene gives CDR1 LGHNA and CDR2 YNFKEQ. The rearrangement joined TRBV4-2 to TRBJ2-7, and TRBD2 may be the D gene, going by 6 matching bases. The source material was PBMCs, sampled 5 days after the yellow fever booster vaccination. The source of this sequence is a man younger than 30 who received the YFV17D yellow fever vaccine. CDR3 loop: CASSQDGGLGAYEQYF. The DNA is as follows: TGTGCCAGCAGCCAAGATGGGGGACTCGGGGCCTACGAGCAGTACTTC.